The source of this TCR beta chain is a study of vaccination and CD4 T cells after COVID-19. Study-level background: The convalescent group had six males, four females, seven Caucasians, two Asians, one multiracial.

As for this clonotype: What it recognizes is unknown.

The Oncomine TCR Beta short-read assay sequenced DNA from cultured CD4+ T cells. TCRdb processed the PCR reads anew with MiXCR; each CDR3 protein has one entry. The sample lists fewer than 10,000 distinct CDR3 sequences, roughly three fifths occurring once. Treatment reported: 10-day PBMC culture with coronavirus spike peptide pools or control peptides (ViraFEST assay). With 5 bases clipped from V and 5 bases from J, the junction kept 6 bases outside the gene matches. CDR3 size: 14 residues. The germline gives CDR1 MNHNS, CDR2 SASEGT. V gene TRBV6-1 combines with J gene TRBJ1-5; 7 bases are shared with TRBD1. Sequenced sample: CD4+ T cells from blood, cultured in vitro. The sequence derives from a human donor who had recovered from COVID-19. CDR3 in amino acids: CASSPGTEHQPQHF. CDR3 DNA: TGTGCCAGCAGTCCGGGGACAGAGCATCAGCCCCAGCATTTT.